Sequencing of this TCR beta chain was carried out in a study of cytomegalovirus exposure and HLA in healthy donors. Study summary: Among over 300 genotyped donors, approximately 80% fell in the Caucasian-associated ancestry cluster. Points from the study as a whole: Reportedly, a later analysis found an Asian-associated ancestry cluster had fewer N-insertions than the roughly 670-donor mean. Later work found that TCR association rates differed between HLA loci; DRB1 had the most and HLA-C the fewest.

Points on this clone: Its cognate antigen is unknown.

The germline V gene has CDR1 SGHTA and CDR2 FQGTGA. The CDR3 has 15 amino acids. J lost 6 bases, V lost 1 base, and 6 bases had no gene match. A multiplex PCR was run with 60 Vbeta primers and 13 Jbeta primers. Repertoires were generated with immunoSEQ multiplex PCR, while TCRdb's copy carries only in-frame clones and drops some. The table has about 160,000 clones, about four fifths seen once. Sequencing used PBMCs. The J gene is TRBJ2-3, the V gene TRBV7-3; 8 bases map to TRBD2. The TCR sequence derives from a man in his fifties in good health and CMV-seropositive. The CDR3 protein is CASSLNSGGADTQYF. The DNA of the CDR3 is TGTGCCAGCAGCTTAAATTCCGGGGGGGCCGATACGCAGTATTTT.